The next 15 T cell receptor beta chains were all read from a single sample in a study of circulating tumor DNA in untreated peripheral T-cell lymphoma. Libraries were prepared by immunoSEQ multiplex PCR; TCRdb keeps only in-frame clonotypes and omits some of them. Among more than 5,500 clones listed, approximately 80% were seen once. The specimen was tumor tissue. Receptor source: a human donor with peripheral T-cell lymphoma.

J is TRBJ2-3 and V is TRBV29-1, with 7 bases lining up with TRBD1. The length of the CDR3 is 13 residues. From germline, CDR1 is SQVTM and CDR2 ANQGSEA. Trimming cost V 3 bases and J 0 bases; bases outside gene matches: 0. Here the CDR3 DNA reads TGCAGCGTTGAGGGACAGAGCACAGATACGCAGTATTTT. This codes for CSVEGQSTDTQYF.

The rearrangement links TRBV5-1 to TRBJ1-2, with 8 nucleotides matching TRBD1. The V and J ends lost 4 bases and 4 bases, in that order; junction bases with no gene match: 6. Germline values: CDR1 SGHRS, CDR2 YFSETQ. The CDR3 loop spans 14 amino acids. The CDR3 coding sequence is TGCGCCAGCAGCCAAGACAGGGGCCTCTATGGCTACACCTTC. Amino acid sequence: CASSQDRGLYGYTF.

A word on this clone: One end of the junction does not line up with germline, which may come from a read error. The CDR3 bases are TGTGCCAGTAGTATTAACCCCGGGACAGGGGAAGGAGAGACCCAATACTTC. It is translated as CASSINPGTGEGETQYF. The chain couples TRBV19 to TRBJ2-5; 10 bases are a match to TRBD1. This CDR3 is 17 amino acids long. The germline gives CDR1 LNHDA, CDR2 SQIVND (reference sequence).

This clone was detected only once. The chain employs TRBV7-1 and TRBJ2-3; tentative D call: TRBD1 (5 bases). Being an ORF, TRBV7-1 has a function that is uncertain. The CDR3 extends over 16 amino acids. With 4 bases removed from V and 1 base from J, the gap between germline ends came to 15 bases. The CDR3 bases are TGTGCCAGCAGCTTAGGGGCTGTCGGTGGCACAGATACGCAGTATTTT. This sequence encodes CASSLGAVGGTDTQYF.

The chain joins TRBV10-3 to TRBJ1-6, with unresolved D. The CDR3 is 14 amino acids. Deletions cut 2 bases from V and 8 bases from J, with 10 bases between. The germline gives CDR1 ENHRY, CDR2 SYGVKD. CDR3 in DNA: TGTGCCATCAGTGAGCCGACGGGTTATTCACCCCTCCACTTT. Translated, it gives CAISEPTGYSPLHF.

This rearrangement joins TRBV11-3 to TRBJ2-3, with TRBD2 matching 8 bases. There are 14 residues in the CDR3. Germline assignment: CDR1 SGHNT and CDR2 YENEEA. The junction had 5 bases not matched to a gene; V was cut back by 5 bases and J by 4 bases. CDR3 sequence: CASSPGGAADTQYF. The CDR3 region has the DNA TGTGCCAGCAGCCCCGGGGGGGCGGCAGATACGCAGTATTTT.

This clone came up once. V and J are TRBV6-8 and TRBJ2-7; TRBD1 might be the D (6 bases). The V end was cut by 8 bases, the J end by 7 bases, with 21 bases between. Germline CDR1 is MNHGY and CDR2 is SAAAGT. The CDR3 has 14 amino acids. CDR3 coding DNA: TGTGCCAGCCTGAACAGGGCAGGCCCGAGGGAGCAGTACTTC. Translating it yields CASLNRAGPREQYF.

This clone has just a few counts. In DNA form, the CDR3 reads TGTGCCACCAGCAGGATAGACAGGCTAGGTGATGAGCAGTTCTTC. Its protein product is CATSRIDRLGDEQFF. The rearrangement joins TRBV15 to TRBJ2-1, with a tentative D call TRBD1 (6 bases). Germline-derived CDR1 and CDR2 are LNHNV and YYDKDF (reference sequence). The CDR3 loop spans 15 amino acids. The V end lost 3 bases, the J end lost 8 bases, and 17 bases lay between the germline ends. Variable domain in full (rest from reference TRBV15 and TRBJ2-1): DAMVIQNPRYQVTQFGKPVTLSCSQTLNHNVMYWYQQKSSQAPKLLFHYYDKDFNNEADTPDNFQSRRPNTSFCFLDIRSPGLGDTAMYLCATSRIDRLGDEQFFGPGTRLTVL.

The V call is TRBV19, the J call TRBJ2-5; perhaps TRBD2 as D (5 bases). Trimming shortened V by 4 bases and J by 6 bases, and 15 bases separated the two germline ends. The CDR3 sequence is 14 residues long. The V gene's germline CDR1 is LNHDA and CDR2 SQIVND (reference sequence). This CDR3 is CASSSPSEVKTQYF. DNA for the CDR3: TGTGCCAGTAGTAGCCCCTCGGAGGTAAAGACCCAGTACTTC.

The chain is built from TRBV14 and TRBJ2-7; no reliable D call. Germline V gene data show CDR1 as SGHDN and CDR2 as FVKESK. CDR3 size: 14 residues. The germline V and J ends were trimmed by 1 base and 2 bases, with 9 bases remaining between them. CDR3 sequence (DNA): TGTGCCAGCAGCCAAGCGTCGGGTCCCTACGAGCAGTACTTC. It specifies CASSQASGPYEQYF.

This clone counts as medium-sized. The chain employs TRBV12-5 and TRBJ1-1; TRBD1 is a possible D gene (5 bases). Germline loops: CDR1 LGHNT, CDR2 FRNRAP. This CDR3 spans 14 amino acids. Written as DNA, the CDR3 is TGTGCCAGCAACAAACAGGCCATGAACACTGAAGCTTTCTTT. It encodes CASNKQAMNTEAFF.

The genes are TRBV19 and TRBJ1-1; D remains ambiguous. CDR1 and CDR2 from the germline V gene are LNHDA and SQIVND (reference sequence). The CDR3 is made up of 12 amino acids. The V end lost 4 bases, the J end lost 3 bases, and 6 bases lay between the germline ends. DNA of the CDR3: TGTGCCAGTAGTAACCAGGACACTGAAGCTTTCTTT. This encodes CASSNQDTEAFF.

The chain links TRBV30 to TRBJ2-2; 7 bases line up with TRBD2. CDR3 length: 14 amino acids. After removal of 0 bases from V and 5 bases from J, the junction contained 3 bases not matched to a gene. Germline V gene sequence: CDR1 GTSNPN, CDR2 SVGIG (reference sequence). The CDR3 here is CAWSVGRGTGELFF. The CDR3 DNA follows: TGTGCCTGGAGTGTGGGGCGGGGGACCGGGGAGCTGTTTTTT.

About this clone: At one end, the junction sequence differs from germline, possibly due to a read error. The V and J genes are TRBV15 and TRBJ2-2, with TRBD1 matching over 7 bases. The CDR3 has 17 residues. Germline CDR1 and CDR2: LNHNV and YYDKDF (reference sequence). The CDR3 here is CASSFSPGQVDSGELFF. The DNA for the CDR3 is TGTGCCAGCAGCTTCAGTCCTGGACAGGTGGATTCCGGGGAGCTGTTTTTT.

The CDR3 nucleotides are TGTGCCAGCAGCCTCCAAAGGGGGCGCGGGGGGGCCTTGAATGAGCAGTTCTTC. This codes for CASSLQRGRGGALNEQFF. The V and J genes are TRBV6-8 and TRBJ2-1; 9 nucleotides match TRBD2. The CDR3 length is 18 residues. CDR1 MNHGY and CDR2 SAAAGT come from the germline V gene. J gave up 7 bases and V 6 bases, and 19 bases lay outside the gene matches.